The rows below give T cell receptor beta chains drawn from one sample of a study of cytomegalovirus exposure and HLA in healthy donors. The repertoire was sequenced with immunoSEQ multiplex PCR; TCRdb's copy has only in-frame clones and lacks some. The sample yields fewer than 250,000 clones, more than 80% seen once. Sequenced material: PBMCs. Receptors were obtained from a young man in good health and CMV-seronegative. Both conserved end residues are part of each CDR3. D genes are given only for firm matches. Rows give clone size only sometimes, using once, few, many, or a class for an expanded clone.

J: TRBJ2-7; size: NA; length: 12; V: TRBV19; D: NA; DNA: TGTGCCAGTATGAGCCCGAACTACGAGCAGTACTTC; CDR3: CASMSPNYEQYF
J: TRBJ2-3; size: NA; length: 11; V: TRBV9; D: NA; DNA: TGTGCCAGCAGCGACGGGGATACGCAGTATTTT; CDR3: CASSDGDTQYF
J: TRBJ2-2; size: NA; length: 12; V: TRBV5-4; D: NA; DNA: TGTGCCAGCAGCTTCTCAGGGGACGAGCTGTTTTTT; CDR3: CASSFSGDELFF
J: TRBJ2-5; size: NA; length: 13; V: TRBV7-3; D: TRBD1; DNA: TGTGCCAGCAGCACAGGGGGCATGGAGACCCAGTACTTC; CDR3: CASSTGGMETQYF
J: TRBJ2-3; size: NA; length: 17; V: TRBV9; D: TRBD2; DNA: TGTGCCAGCAGCGTAGGGCCGGGGGGTTGGGACACAGATACGCAGTATTTT; CDR3: CASSVGPGGWDTDTQYF
J: TRBJ1-1; size: NA; length: 18; V: TRBV5-1; D: TRBD1; DNA: TGCGCCAGCAGCGCCGACAGGGGGACGGCTTTCCCCTACACTGAAGCTTTCTTT; CDR3: CASSADRGTAFPYTEAFF
J: TRBJ1-4; size: NA; length: 15; V: TRBV13; D: NA; DNA: TGTGCCAGCAGCCATACCGGTGCAACTAATGAAAAACTGTTTTTT; CDR3: CASSHTGATNEKLFF
J: TRBJ1-1; size: NA; length: 13; V: TRBV29-1; D: NA; DNA: TGCAGCGTTGCGCGGGGAACGTACACTGAAGCTTTCTTT; CDR3: CSVARGTYTEAFF
J: TRBJ2-7; size: NA; length: 14; V: TRBV10-3; D: NA; DNA: TGTGCCATCAGTGAGGAGAATAAGTCCTACGAGCAGTACTTC; CDR3: CAISEENKSYEQYF
J: TRBJ2-3; size: NA; length: 16; V: TRBV4-1; D: TRBD2; DNA: TGCGCCAGCAGCCATGGAGCGGGGGGGCTTGGAGATACGCAGTATTTT; CDR3: CASSHGAGGLGDTQYF
J: TRBJ1-1; size: NA; length: 13; V: TRBV10-1; D: NA; DNA: TGCGCCAGCAGACTAAGTAAGAACACTGAAGCTTTCTTT; CDR3: CASRLSKNTEAFF
J: TRBJ2-7; size: NA; length: 16; V: TRBV7-2; D: TRBD1; DNA: TGTGCCAGCAGTCTTAGCGGGACAGGGGTAGAGGGCGAGCAGTACTTC; CDR3: CASSLSGTGVEGEQYF
J: TRBJ1-5; size: few; length: 14; V: TRBV6-6; D: NA; DNA: TGTGCCAGCAGCTGGGTTCCCGGGGATCAGCCCCAGCATTTT; CDR3: CASSWVPGDQPQHF
J: TRBJ1-2; size: NA; length: 12; V: TRBV10-3; D: NA; DNA: TGTGCCATCAGTGGTGTCGGGGGTGGCTACACCTTC; CDR3: CAISGVGGGYTF
J: TRBJ2-2; size: NA; length: 16; V: TRBV27; D: TRBD2; DNA: TGTGCCAGCAGATCCGGGACTAGCGGCTACACCGGGGAGCTGTTTTTT; CDR3: CASRSGTSGYTGELFF
J: TRBJ2-3; size: NA; length: 13; V: TRBV6-5; D: NA; DNA: TGTGCCAGCAGTTACTCCCTGCAGGGAACGCAGTATTTT; CDR3: CASSYSLQGTQYF
J: TRBJ2-7; size: NA; length: 15; V: TRBV2; D: TRBD1; DNA: TGTGCCAGCGCCGCGAAGGGACAGGGGGCTGGAGAGCAGTACTTC; CDR3: CASAAKGQGAGEQYF
J: TRBJ1-5; size: few; length: 13; V: TRBV2; D: TRBD1; DNA: TGTGCCAGCAAGGGACAGGGTGGGGGACCCCAGCATTTT; CDR3: CASKGQGGGPQHF